Following are 18 T cell receptor beta chains from one sample sequenced in a study of identical twins. TCRdb processed the 5' RACE reads anew with MiXCR; each CDR3 protein has one entry. The sample consists of a few hundred thousand distinct CDR3 sequences, 9.6% of them appearing once. This sample also appeared in a second study, on yellow fever vaccine responses in identical twins.

The sequencing input was PBMCs. The receptors originated from a woman younger than 35 in good health.

The sample holds a few counts of this clonotype. V is TRBV11-2 and J is TRBJ1-2; no clear D. The V end was cut by 2 bases, the J end by 7 bases, with 8 bases between. This CDR3 comprises 12 residues. Germline lookup yields CDR1 SGHAT and CDR2 FQNNGV. In DNA, the CDR3 is TGTGCCAGCAGCTTACTGGAACGTGGCTACACCTTC. This translates into CASSLLERGYTF. The whole variable domain, filled in from reference TRBV11-2 and TRBJ1-2, reads EAGVAQSPRYKIIEKRQSVAFWCNPISGHATLYWYQQILGQGPKLLIQFQNNGVVDDSQLPKDRFSAERLKGVDSTLKIQPAKLEDSAVYLCASSLLERGYTFGSGTRLTVV.

CDR3 region: CASSHVTNYGYTF. The CDR3 DNA reads TGTGCCAGCAGCCATGTTACTAACTATGGCTACACCTTC. The genes are TRBV7-8 and TRBJ1-2; D gene unclear. This CDR3 comprises 13 residues. The V end was cut by 5 bases, the J end by 0 bases, with 7 bases between. Germline V gene sequence: CDR1 SGHVS, CDR2 FQNEAQ.

This clonotype occurred many times. This chain joins TRBV5-1 and TRBJ1-2; 8 bases align to TRBD1. Per the germline V gene, CDR1 is SGHRS and CDR2 is YFSETQ. The CDR3 sequence is 14 residues long. V shed 4 bases and J 3 bases; nucleotides not matched to a gene: 5. Written as DNA, the CDR3 is TGCGCCAGCAGCGCAATGACAGGGGACTATGGCTACACCTTC. Translation gives CASSAMTGDYGYTF.

The V gene is TRBV29-1, the J gene TRBJ1-2, with 9 nucleotides matching TRBD1. This CDR3 region has 14 residues. Germline V CDR1 and CDR2: SQVTM, ANQGSEA. V dropped 2 bases and J dropped 4; count of bases not matched to a gene: 5. CDR3 in DNA: TGCAGCGTTGAACTCCGGGACAGGGCCTATGGCTACACCTTC. Its translation: CSVELRDRAYGYTF.

This clonotype was counted ten times or more. The CDR3 region has the DNA TGTGCCACCGCCTACGAAGGGGGGGAGCGGGGGGACGAGCAGTACTTC. As protein: CATAYEGGERGDEQYF. The chain combines TRBV15 with TRBJ2-7; TRBD2 matches 9 bases. The V gene end was trimmed by 8 bases and the J gene end by 5 bases; junction bases not matched to a gene: 16. The length of the CDR3 is 16 residues. From germline, CDR1 is LNHNV and CDR2 YYDKDF (reference sequence).

This clonotype was counted many times. The rearrangement uses TRBV4-3 and TRBJ2-7, with D possibly called TRBD1 or TRBD2 (5 bases each). Trimming took 4 bases from V and 4 from J, leaving 14 bases between them. The CDR3 contains 14 residues. Germline values: CDR1 LGHNA, CDR2 YSLEER. The CDR3 is CASSPGRPGYEQYF. The CDR3 DNA is TGCGCCAGCAGCCCGGGACGCCCGGGGTACGAGCAGTACTTC.

Many counts were recorded for this clonotype. The chain uses TRBV3-1 and TRBJ1-1, with a weak D call TRBD1 (5 bases). This CDR3 spans 16 amino acids. The V gene's germline CDR1 is LGHDT and CDR2 YNNKEL (reference sequence). Deletions cut 4 bases from V and 1 base from J, with 16 bases between. The DNA of the CDR3 is TGTGCCAGCAGCCTGCAAAGGGGCGCAGGGAACACTGAAGCTTTCTTT. It translates to CASSLQRGAGNTEAFF. The variable domain in full, completed from reference TRBV3-1 and TRBJ1-1, reads DTAVSQTPKYLVTQMGNDKSIKCEQNLGHDTMYWYKQDSKKFLKIMFSYNNKELIINETVPNRFSPKSPDKAHLNLHINSLELGDSAVYFCASSLQRGAGNTEAFFGQGTRLTVV.

In this sample, this clonotype turned up many times. The chain recombines TRBV27 with TRBJ2-1; 15 bases are shared with TRBD2. The V segment lost 3 bases and the J segment 6 bases; nucleotides outside the gene matches: 6. Germline V gene data show CDR1 as MNHEY and CDR2 as SMNVEV (reference sequence). The CDR3 runs 17 residues. The DNA for the CDR3 is TGTGCCAGCAGTTTCGGACTAGCGGGAGGGCCTAGCAATGAGCAGTTCTTC. Protein sequence: CASSFGLAGGPSNEQFF.

This clonotype was seen a handful of times. V usage is TRBV10-1 and J usage is TRBJ2-3; TRBD1 or TRBD2 may be the D gene (5 bases each). The CDR3 covers 15 residues. Per the germline V gene, CDR1 is WNHNN and CDR2 is SYGVQD (reference sequence). Trimming cost V 0 bases and J 6 bases, with 13 bases left between them. The CDR3 reads CASSESGTARDTQYF. CDR3 DNA: TGCGCCAGCAGTGAGTCAGGGACCGCGAGGGATACGCAGTATTTT.

The chain combines TRBV7-6 with TRBJ1-3; D gene uncertain. CDR3 size: 16 residues. V shed 2 bases and J shed 0 bases, with 11 bases lying between them. CDR1 and CDR2 from the germline V gene are SGHVS and FNYEAQ. The CDR3 DNA follows: TGTGCCAGCAGCTTATCGTCGAGAGGCTCTGGAAACACCATATATTTT. Protein: CASSLSSRGSGNTIYF.

This clonotype was counted a single time. V gene TRBV20-1 combines with J gene TRBJ2-5, with D possibly TRBD1 on 5 matching bases. The CDR3 covers 19 residues. Trimming cost V 0 bases and J 0 bases, with 23 bases left between them. Germline V gene sequence: CDR1 DFQATT, CDR2 SNEGSKA (reference sequence). The DNA of the CDR3 is TGCAGTGCTAGAGATCCCAAGGACACGACTGGGTTCTACCAAGAGACCCAGTACTTC. As protein: CSARDPKDTTGFYQETQYF.

The chain uses TRBV7-9 and TRBJ2-7; unclear D gene. This CDR3 region has 13 residues. The germline V gene has CDR1 SEHNR and CDR2 FQNEAQ (reference sequence). V lost 3 bases, J lost 2 bases, and 8 bases lay in between. This chain's CDR3 is CASSFANTYEQYF. DNA for the CDR3: TGTGCCAGCAGCTTCGCAAATACCTACGAGCAGTACTTC.

Remarks on this clonotype: A much larger clone is a single base away; this may be a read error. The CDR3, as DNA: TGTGCCGGCAGCTTAATGGGACAGGGGGCTGGAGAGACCCAGTACTTC. Translating it yields CAGSLMGQGAGETQYF. J is TRBJ2-5 and V is TRBV7-2, with 12 bases identical to TRBD1. Germline assignment: CDR1 SGHTA and CDR2 FQGNSA. The CDR3 length is 16 residues.

The gene calls are TRBV20-1 and TRBJ2-1, with TRBD1 identical over 7 bases. The germline V gene encodes CDR1 DFQATT and CDR2 SNEGSKA (reference sequence). Trimming took 7 bases from V and 7 from J; bases not matched to a gene: 7. This CDR3 has 12 amino acids. DNA of the CDR3: TGCAGTGGGGTTAAGGGGGCAAATGAGCAGTTCTTC. Encoded protein: CSGVKGANEQFF.

The genes are TRBV5-1 and TRBJ1-1; D perhaps matches TRBD1 (6 bases). Germline CDR1 and CDR2: SGHRS and YFSETQ. The CDR3 is 17 amino acids. With 4 bases removed from V and 0 bases from J, the gap between germline ends came to 19 bases. The CDR3 region is CASSLTGSGGVNTEAFF. Here the CDR3 DNA reads TGCGCCAGCAGCCTCACAGGGAGCGGGGGTGTGAACACTGAAGCTTTCTTT. Full variable domain (remainder filled in from reference TRBV5-1 and TRBJ1-1): KAGVTQTPRYLIKTRGQQVTLSCSPISGHRSVSWYQQTPGQGLQFLFEYFSETQRNKGNFPGRFSGRQFSNSRSEMNVSTLELGDSALYLCASSLTGSGGVNTEAFFGQGTRLTVV.

This clonotype appeared a few times. The rearrangement links TRBV15 to TRBJ2-7, with D possibly being TRBD2 (7 bases). Trimming cost V 5 bases and J 2 bases, with 19 bases left between them. This CDR3 comprises 16 residues. Per the germline V gene, CDR1 is LNHNV and CDR2 is YYDKDF (reference sequence). The CDR3 DNA follows: TGTGCCACCAGCCGGCCCCCCGGGGGGCGAGCCTACGAGCAGTACTTC. It is translated as CATSRPPGGRAYEQYF.

This clonotype has a count of ten or more. In nucleotides, the CDR3 is TGTGCCATCAGTGAGCCGGACAGGACCACAGATACGCAGTATTTT. It is translated as CAISEPDRTTDTQYF. This rearrangement joins TRBV10-3 to TRBJ2-3; the match to TRBD1 covers 7 bases. Germline V gene lookup returns CDR1 ENHRY and CDR2 SYGVKD. The V and J ends lost 2 bases and 2 bases, in that order; junction bases with no gene match: 4. CDR3 length equals 15 residues.

The table lists this clonotype with a few counts. The chain is built from TRBV15 and TRBJ2-7; 11 bases fit TRBD2. Germline V gene lookup returns CDR1 LNHNV and CDR2 YYDKDF (reference sequence). V was pared by 1 base and J by 2 bases, with 4 bases of the junction left unmatched. The CDR3 is made up of 16 amino acids. Here the CDR3 reads CATSRARLAGPYEQYF. The CDR3 DNA follows: TGTGCCACCAGCAGAGCTCGACTAGCGGGGCCCTACGAGCAGTACTTC.